The 30 T cell receptor beta chains in this list originate from one sample, sequenced in a study of OX40 agonist ivuxolimab in advanced cancers. Sequencing was performed with immunoSEQ multiplex PCR; in TCRdb, only in-frame clones are kept and a portion is missing. The table has tens of thousands of clones, 89% seen once; the top ten hold around 0.4%. The sample consisted of CD4+ or CD8+ T cells sorted from blood, taken in a trial of the OX40 agonist ivuxolimab. Receptors were obtained from an adult with an advanced solid tumor such as melanoma, head and neck, liver or kidney cancer.

V is TRBV4-1 and J is TRBJ1-1; no reliable D call. The germline V gene encodes CDR1 MGHRA and CDR2 YSYEKL. Trimming took off 0 bases at V and 0 bases at J, with 5 bases between the two ends. This CDR3 region has 14 residues. Here the CDR3 reads CASSQEQMNTEAFF. DNA for the CDR3: TGCGCCAGCAGCCAAGAACAGATGAACACTGAAGCTTTCTTT.

This clone came up a few times. The CDR3 protein is CASGGTLTDTQYF. CDR3 sequence (DNA): TGCGCCAGCGGGGGAACTCTTACAGATACGCAGTATTTT. This chain links TRBV5-1 with TRBJ2-3, with D tentatively TRBD1 or TRBD2 (5 bases each). The CDR3 has 13 amino acids. The germline CDR1 and CDR2 sequences are SGHRS and YFSETQ. V was trimmed by 7 bases and J by 3 bases, leaving 12 bases between them.

V is TRBV7-2 and J is TRBJ2-3; D is unclear. The CDR3 is 13 amino acids. V gave up 4 bases and J gave up 6 bases, with 11 bases separating them. In germline, CDR1 is SGHTA, CDR2 FQGNSA. CDR3 loop: CASSYFGFDTQYF. Here the CDR3 DNA reads TGTGCCAGCAGCTACTTTGGGTTTGATACGCAGTATTTT.

The chain joins TRBV5-4 to TRBJ1-5; tentative D call: TRBD1 (5 bases). CDR3 length equals 17 residues. Trimming shortened V by 2 bases and J by 2 bases, and 17 bases separated the two germline ends. Germline CDR1 reads SGHNT; CDR2 reads YYREEE (reference sequence). The CDR3 loop is CASSLLGSKTGNQPQHF. The CDR3 coding sequence is TGTGCCAGCAGCTTACTCGGCAGCAAGACAGGCAATCAGCCCCAGCATTTT.

The J gene is TRBJ2-5, the V gene TRBV7-6; no reliable D call. The ends were cut back, 3 bases at V and 5 bases at J, with 13 bases in the middle. Per the germline V gene, CDR1 is SGHVS and CDR2 is FNYEAQ. The CDR3 totals 14 residues. CDR3 amino acids: CASSFGGLLETQYF. For the CDR3, the DNA is TGTGCCAGCAGCTTTGGTGGGCTACTGGAGACCCAGTACTTC.

The chain employs TRBV6-5 and TRBJ2-5; no clear D gene. From germline, CDR1 is MNHEY and CDR2 SVGAGI. The CDR3 is made up of 14 amino acids. Trimming removed 6 bases at V and 1 base at J, with 12 bases between. CDR3 DNA: TGTGCCAGCAGCTGGCGGCAGGCCCAAGAGACCCAGTACTTC. Amino acids: CASSWRQAQETQYF.

This clone was detected a few times. The same CDR3 is also encoded by other DNA sequences in this sample. The genes are TRBV15 and TRBJ2-1; 8 nucleotides agree with TRBD1. Per the germline V gene, CDR1 is LNHNV and CDR2 is YYDKDF (reference sequence). The CDR3 spans 14 residues. J lost 8 bases, V lost 3 bases, and 6 bases had no gene match. CDR3 residues: CATSRGQARDEQFF. In nucleotides, the CDR3 is TGTGCCACCAGCAGGGGACAGGCGAGGGATGAGCAGTTCTTC.

V and J are TRBV10-3 and TRBJ2-1; possible D gene TRBD2, 7 bases. CDR3 length: 16 amino acids. Trimming removed 4 bases from V and 6 bases from J, with 19 bases in between. The germline V gene encodes CDR1 ENHRY and CDR2 SYGVKD. The DNA of the CDR3 is TGTGCCATCAGTGGGGAGGGGGGGCCGCTAGGCAATGAGCAGTTCTTC. Translated, it gives CAISGEGGPLGNEQFF.

The chain links TRBV10-2 to TRBJ2-3, with TRBD2 matching over 16 bases. CDR3 length equals 16 residues. Germline CDR1 WSHSY, CDR2 SAAADI. Trimming at V came to 6 bases and at J to 4 bases, leaving 4 bases not matched to a gene. In DNA, the CDR3 is TGCGCCAGCAGAGCCGGGACTAGCGGGAGGGCAGATACGCAGTATTTT. Translated, it gives CASRAGTSGRADTQYF.

The rearrangement joins TRBV7-9 to TRBJ1-5; TRBD1 is a possible D gene (6 bases). Germline V gene data show CDR1 as SEHNR and CDR2 as FQNEAQ (reference sequence). The length of the CDR3 is 13 residues. With 3 bases removed from V and 8 bases from J, the gap between germline ends came to 11 bases. This CDR3 reads CASSLGGHEPQHF. In nucleotides, the CDR3 is TGTGCCAGCAGCTTGGGGGGACATGAGCCCCAGCATTTT.

The CDR3: CASSIVGFGNEQFF. The CDR3 nucleotides are TGTGCCAGTAGTATAGTTGGTTTTGGGAATGAGCAGTTCTTC. The rearrangement links TRBV19 to TRBJ2-1; no definite D call. Deletions cut 1 base from V and 7 bases from J, with 11 bases between. The CDR3 spans 14 residues. CDR1 LNHDA and CDR2 SQIVND come from the germline V gene (reference sequence).

The chain couples TRBV7-2 to TRBJ2-3; D call uncertain. The V end lost 4 bases, the J end lost 1 base, and 12 bases lay between the germline ends. Germline V gives CDR1 SGHTA, CDR2 FQGNSA. The CDR3 consists of 15 residues. The CDR3 protein is CASSWLMKGTDTQYF. The DNA of the CDR3 is TGTGCCAGCAGCTGGTTGATGAAAGGCACAGATACGCAGTATTTT. The full variable domain, completed using reference TRBV7-2 and TRBJ2-3, is GAGVSQSPSNKVTEKGKDVELRCDPISGHTALYWYRQSLGQGLEFLIYFQGNSAPDKSGLPSDRFSAERTGGSVSTLTIQRTQQEDSAVYLCASSWLMKGTDTQYFGPGTRLTVL.

The rearrangement uses TRBV14 and TRBJ2-1; D remains unclear. Trimming removed 5 bases at V and 10 bases at J, with 21 bases between. From germline, CDR1 is SGHDN and CDR2 FVKESK. The CDR3 is made up of 15 amino acids. CDR3 sequence (DNA): TGTGCCAGCAGCGCTCAACGGACGTCTACTGCCGAGCAGTTCTTC. It codes for CASSAQRTSTAEQFF.

The V gene is TRBV7-9, the J gene TRBJ2-5, with D perhaps TRBD1 or TRBD2 (5 bases each). The germline V gene has CDR1 SEHNR and CDR2 FQNEAQ (reference sequence). The CDR3 extends over 13 amino acids. The V end was cut by 3 bases, the J end by 2 bases, with 7 bases between. CDR3 sequence (DNA): TGTGCCAGCAGCTTTTGGGGGCAAGAGACCCAGTACTTC. Its translation: CASSFWGQETQYF. Looking up the rest from reference TRBV7-9 and TRBJ2-5 gives the full variable domain: DTGVSQNPRHKITKRGQNVTFRCDPISEHNRLYWYRQTLGQGPEFLTYFQNEAQLEKSRLLSDRFSAERPKGSFSTLEIQRTEQGDSAMYLCASSFWGQETQYFGPGTRLLVL.

This chain links TRBV7-6 with TRBJ2-2; 9 nucleotides agree with TRBD2. The CDR3 sequence is 16 residues long. V was clipped by 5 bases and J by 1 base; unmatched bases: 5. Germline-derived CDR1 and CDR2 are SGHVS and FNYEAQ. The CDR3 here is CASSPLSGRNTGELFF. CDR3 nucleotides: TGTGCCAGCAGCCCTCTTAGCGGGAGGAACACCGGGGAGCTGTTTTTT.

The chain carries TRBV6-5 and TRBJ1-2; tentative D call: TRBD1 (5 bases). Germline values: CDR1 MNHEY, CDR2 SVGAGI. This CDR3 is 11 amino acids long. V was cut by 2 bases and J by 7 bases, with 5 bases left in between. The CDR3 DNA is TGTGCCAGCAGTTACAGGGGTGGCTACACCTTC. It translates to CASSYRGGYTF.

This clone was counted a single time. The chain has TRBV7-6 and TRBJ2-7; TRBD2 might be the D (6 bases). This CDR3 contains 12 residues. V lost 0 bases, J lost 7 bases, and 7 bases lay in between. In germline, CDR1 is SGHVS, CDR2 FNYEAQ. The CDR3 spells CASSLAGGEQYF. The CDR3 coding sequence is TGTGCCAGCAGCTTAGCGGGAGGTGAGCAGTACTTC.

In this sample, this clone turned up once. V is TRBV19 and J is TRBJ2-4; TRBD1 agrees at 11 bases. Losses at the gene ends were 6 bases for V and 7 bases for J; bases not matched to a gene: 8. Germline lookup yields CDR1 LNHDA and CDR2 SQIVND (reference sequence). The CDR3 loop spans 15 amino acids. The CDR3 DNA follows: TGTGCCAGTAGCTTAGGTGGACAGGGGGCGAACATTCAGTACTTC. Its translation: CASSLGGQGANIQYF.

The genes are TRBV5-1 and TRBJ2-7, with D possibly matching TRBD1 (5 bases). The germline CDR1 and CDR2 sequences are SGHRS and YFSETQ. This CDR3 comprises 14 residues. V was cut by 4 bases and J by 0 bases, with 11 bases left in between. The CDR3 bases are TGCGCCAGCAGCCCGGACGGACACTCCTACGAGCAGTACTTC. Translation: CASSPDGHSYEQYF.

The chain joins TRBV5-1 to TRBJ2-6, with 8 nucleotides matching TRBD2. The CDR3 spans 17 residues. Germline-derived CDR1 and CDR2 are SGHRS and YFSETQ. Unmatched junction bases numbered 3, after V lost 0 bases and J lost 1 base. The CDR3 protein is CASSLGGGRSGANVLTF. DNA of the CDR3: TGCGCCAGCAGCTTGGGTGGCGGGAGGTCTGGGGCCAACGTCCTGACTTTC.

The chain carries TRBV7-2 and TRBJ2-5; D uncertain. V dropped 1 base and J dropped 1 base, with 7 bases sitting between them. Germline-derived CDR1 and CDR2 are SGHTA and FQGNSA. There are 14 residues in the CDR3. The CDR3 spells CASSLGGLQETQYF. The CDR3 nucleotides are TGTGCCAGCAGCTTAGGTGGTCTCCAAGAGACCCAGTACTTC.

The chain's CDR3 is CASSLDRGSEKLFF. In DNA, the CDR3 is TGTGCCAGCAGCTTGGATAGGGGAAGTGAAAAACTGTTTTTT. This chain joins TRBV5-4 and TRBJ1-4, with a weak D call TRBD1 (5 bases). The CDR3 sequence is 14 residues long. V dropped 0 bases and J dropped 7 bases, with 10 bases sitting between them. Per the germline V gene, CDR1 is SGHNT and CDR2 is YYREEE (reference sequence).

This rearrangement joins TRBV5-1 to TRBJ2-5; D unresolved. The CDR3 loop spans 14 amino acids. Germline lookup yields CDR1 SGHRS and CDR2 YFSETQ. Trimming left V 0 bases short and J 5 bases short, with 11 bases between. The chain's CDR3 is CASSLGHGSETQYF. The CDR3 coding sequence is TGCGCCAGCAGCTTGGGCCACGGCTCCGAGACCCAGTACTTC.

V is TRBV12-5 and J is TRBJ2-2; 8 nucleotides align to TRBD1. CDR3 length: 15 amino acids. Germline V CDR1 and CDR2: LGHNT, FRNRAP. V lost 6 bases to trimming and J lost 1 base; unmatched junction nucleotides: 4. The CDR3 loop reads CASGQGQVNTGELFF. The CDR3 bases are TGTGCTAGTGGCCAGGGACAGGTGAACACCGGGGAGCTGTTTTTT.

This chain uses TRBV30 with TRBJ2-3, with TRBD1 as a possible D gene (6 bases). Germline V gene sequence: CDR1 GTSNPN, CDR2 SVGIG (reference sequence). V shed 5 bases and J shed 4 bases, with 16 bases lying between them. The CDR3 sequence is 14 residues long. As DNA, the CDR3 is TGTGCCTGGTCAAAATGGACAGCCCCAGATACGCAGTATTTT. Its translation: CAWSKWTAPDTQYF. Complete variable domain (other parts from reference TRBV30 and TRBJ2-3): SQTIHQWPATLVQPVGSPLSLECTVEGTSNPNLYWYRQAAGRGLQLLFYSVGIGQISSEVPQNLSASRPQDRQFILSSKKLLLSDSGFYLCAWSKWTAPDTQYFGPGTRLTVL.

V gene TRBV12-5 combines with J gene TRBJ2-1; 7 bases match TRBD2. CDR1 is LGHNT, CDR2 FRNRAP, per germline. The CDR3 contains 13 residues. Trimming took 6 bases from V and 10 from J; bases not matched to a gene: 9. The CDR3 DNA sequence: TGTGCTAGTGGAGTAGCGGGCATTGGAGAGCAGTTCTTC. Translated: CASGVAGIGEQFF.

The V gene is TRBV5-5, the J gene TRBJ1-4; D call uncertain. CDR1 and CDR2 (germline): SGHKS, YYEKEE (reference sequence). Deletions cut 0 bases from V and 6 bases from J, with 15 bases between. The CDR3 has 16 residues. CDR3 protein: CASSLASDTRDEKLFF. The CDR3 coding sequence is TGTGCCAGCAGCTTGGCCAGCGATACTCGGGATGAAAAACTGTTTTTT. Full variable domain (outside the CDR3, taken from reference TRBV5-5 and TRBJ1-4): DAGVTQSPTHLIKTRGQQVTLRCSPISGHKSVSWYQQVLGQGPQFIFQYYEKEERGRGNFPDRFSARQFPNYSSELNVNALLLGDSALYLCASSLASDTRDEKLFFGSGTQLSVL.

The J gene is TRBJ2-5, the V gene TRBV7-6; no reliable D call. This CDR3 has 13 amino acids. CDR1 is SGHVS and CDR2 is FNYEAQ in the germline V gene. V shed 2 bases and J shed 2 bases, with 6 bases lying between them. The CDR3 DNA reads as TGTGCCAGCAGCTTAACGAATCAAGAGACCCAGTACTTC. It is translated as CASSLTNQETQYF.

This clone was counted between two and nine times. V gene TRBV12-5 combines with J gene TRBJ2-5; D not certain. Germline assignment: CDR1 LGHNT and CDR2 FRNRAP. The CDR3 has 12 amino acids. The V end lost 6 bases, the J end lost 1 base, and 6 bases lay between the germline ends. In DNA form, the CDR3 reads TGTGCTAGTGGCGGCAGCCAAGAGACCCAGTACTTC. Encoded protein: CASGGSQETQYF.

The chain employs TRBV7-2 and TRBJ2-1; TRBD2 matches at 10 bases. This CDR3 is built from 15 residues. The V gene's germline CDR1 is SGHTA and CDR2 FQGNSA. Trimming took 6 bases from V and 5 from J; bases not matched to a gene: 7. CDR3 residues: CASRIAGGGNNEQFF. CDR3 in DNA: TGTGCCAGCAGAATAGCGGGAGGAGGGAACAATGAGCAGTTCTTC.